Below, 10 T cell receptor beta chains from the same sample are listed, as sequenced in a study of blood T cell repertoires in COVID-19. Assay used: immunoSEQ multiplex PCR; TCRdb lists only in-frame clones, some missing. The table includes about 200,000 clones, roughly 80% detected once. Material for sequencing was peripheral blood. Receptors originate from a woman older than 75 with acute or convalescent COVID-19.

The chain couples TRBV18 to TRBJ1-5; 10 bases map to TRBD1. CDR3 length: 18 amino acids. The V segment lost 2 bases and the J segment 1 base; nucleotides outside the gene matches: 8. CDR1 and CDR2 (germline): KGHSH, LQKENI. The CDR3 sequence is CASSPIRQGAGSNQPQHF. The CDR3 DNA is TGTGCCAGCTCACCAATCAGACAGGGGGCAGGAAGCAATCAGCCCCAGCATTTT.

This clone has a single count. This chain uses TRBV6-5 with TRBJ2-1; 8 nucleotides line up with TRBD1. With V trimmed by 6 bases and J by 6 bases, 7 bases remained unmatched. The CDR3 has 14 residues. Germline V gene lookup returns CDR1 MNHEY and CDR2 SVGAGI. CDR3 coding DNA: TGTGCCAGCAGGCCTCCGACAGGGGCCAATGAGCAGTTCTTC. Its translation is CASRPPTGANEQFF.

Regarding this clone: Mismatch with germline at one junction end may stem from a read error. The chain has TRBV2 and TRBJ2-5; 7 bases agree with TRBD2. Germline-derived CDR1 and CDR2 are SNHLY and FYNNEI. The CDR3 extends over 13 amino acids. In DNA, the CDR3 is TGTGCCAGCAGTGAAGTGAAAACTAGCGCCGGTGACTTC. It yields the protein CASSEVKTSAGDF.

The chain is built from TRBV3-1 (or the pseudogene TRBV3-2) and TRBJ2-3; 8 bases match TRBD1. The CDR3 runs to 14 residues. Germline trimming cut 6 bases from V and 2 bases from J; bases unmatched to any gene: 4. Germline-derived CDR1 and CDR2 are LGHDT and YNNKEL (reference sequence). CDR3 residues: CASRRDRLTDTQYF. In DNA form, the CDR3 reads TGTGCCAGCAGGCGGGACAGGCTCACAGATACGCAGTATTTT.

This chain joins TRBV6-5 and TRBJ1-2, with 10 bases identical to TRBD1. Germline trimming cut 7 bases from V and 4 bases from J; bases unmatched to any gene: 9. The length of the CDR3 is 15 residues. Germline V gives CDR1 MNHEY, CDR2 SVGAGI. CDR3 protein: CASNDRGRGGYGYTF. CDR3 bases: TGTGCCAGCAACGACAGGGGGCGTGGAGGCTATGGCTACACCTTC.

The CDR3 is CASSPRQGAYEQYF. The DNA for the CDR3 is TGTGCCAGCAGCCCCCGACAGGGGGCCTACGAGCAGTACTTC. V gene TRBV21-1 combines with J gene TRBJ2-7; TRBD1, the D gene given by the table, was not confirmed from the DNA. TRBV21-1 is a pseudogene locus. CDR3 length equals 14 residues.

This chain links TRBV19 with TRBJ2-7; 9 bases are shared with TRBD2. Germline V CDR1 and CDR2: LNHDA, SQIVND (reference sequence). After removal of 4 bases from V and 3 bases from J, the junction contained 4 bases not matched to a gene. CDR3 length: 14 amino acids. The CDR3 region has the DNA TGTGCCAGTAGTAGAGCGACTAGCGGCTACGAGCAGTACTTC. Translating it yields CASSRATSGYEQYF.

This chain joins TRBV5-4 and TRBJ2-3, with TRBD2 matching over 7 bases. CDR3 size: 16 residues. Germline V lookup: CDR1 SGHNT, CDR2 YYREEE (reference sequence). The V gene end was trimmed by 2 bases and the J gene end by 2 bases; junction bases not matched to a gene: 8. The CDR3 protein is CASSFHTSAITDTQYF. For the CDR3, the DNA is TGTGCCAGCAGCTTTCACACTAGCGCGATCACAGATACGCAGTATTTT.

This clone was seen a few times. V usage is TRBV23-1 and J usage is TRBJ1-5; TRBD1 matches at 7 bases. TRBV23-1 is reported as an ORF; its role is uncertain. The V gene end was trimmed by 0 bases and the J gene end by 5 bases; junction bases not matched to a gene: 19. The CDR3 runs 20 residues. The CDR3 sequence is CASSQSWGQREYISYQPQHF. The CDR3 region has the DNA TGCGCCAGCAGTCAATCTTGGGGACAGAGGGAATATATAAGTTATCAGCCCCAGCATTTT.

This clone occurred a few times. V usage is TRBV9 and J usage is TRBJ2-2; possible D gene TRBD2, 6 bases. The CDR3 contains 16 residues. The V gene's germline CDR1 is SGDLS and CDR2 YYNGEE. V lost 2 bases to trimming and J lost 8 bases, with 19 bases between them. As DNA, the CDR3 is TGTGCCAGCAGCGTCTCACTAGCATTTGGGGCTGGGGAGCTGTTTTTT. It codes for CASSVSLAFGAGELFF. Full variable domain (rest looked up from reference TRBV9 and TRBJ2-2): DSGVTQTPKHLITATGQRVTLRCSPRSGDLSVYWYQQSLDQGLQFLIQYYNGEERAKGNILERFSAQQFPDLHSELNLSSLELGDSALYFCASSVSLAFGAGELFFGEGSRLTVL.